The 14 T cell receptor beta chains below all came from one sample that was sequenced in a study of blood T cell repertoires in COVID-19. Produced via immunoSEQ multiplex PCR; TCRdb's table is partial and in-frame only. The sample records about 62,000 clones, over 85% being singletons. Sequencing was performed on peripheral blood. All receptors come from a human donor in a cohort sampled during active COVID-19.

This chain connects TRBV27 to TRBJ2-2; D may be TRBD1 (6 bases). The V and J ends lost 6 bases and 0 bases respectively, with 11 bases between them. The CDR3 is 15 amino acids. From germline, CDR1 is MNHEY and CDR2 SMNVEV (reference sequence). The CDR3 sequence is CASSLRQANTGELFF. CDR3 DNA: TGTGCCAGCAGCCTCAGACAGGCGAACACCGGGGAGCTGTTTTTT.

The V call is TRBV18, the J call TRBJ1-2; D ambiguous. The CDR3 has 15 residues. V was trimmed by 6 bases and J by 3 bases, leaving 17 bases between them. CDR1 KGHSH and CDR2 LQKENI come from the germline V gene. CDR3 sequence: CASSPSPGSHYGYTF. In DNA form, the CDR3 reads TGTGCCAGCTCGCCATCGCCCGGGTCCCACTATGGCTACACCTTC.

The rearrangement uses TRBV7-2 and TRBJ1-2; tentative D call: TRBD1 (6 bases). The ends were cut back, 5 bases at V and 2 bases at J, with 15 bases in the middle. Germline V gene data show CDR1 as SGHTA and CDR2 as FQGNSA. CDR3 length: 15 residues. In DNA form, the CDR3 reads TGTGCCAGCAGCCCACCGGGACAACTCAACTATGGCTACACCTTC. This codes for CASSPPGQLNYGYTF. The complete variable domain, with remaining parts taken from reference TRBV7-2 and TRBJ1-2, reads GAGVSQSPSNKVTEKGKDVELRCDPISGHTALYWYRQSLGQGLEFLIYFQGNSAPDKSGLPSDRFSAERTGGSVSTLTIQRTQQEDSAVYLCASSPPGQLNYGYTFGSGTRLTVV.

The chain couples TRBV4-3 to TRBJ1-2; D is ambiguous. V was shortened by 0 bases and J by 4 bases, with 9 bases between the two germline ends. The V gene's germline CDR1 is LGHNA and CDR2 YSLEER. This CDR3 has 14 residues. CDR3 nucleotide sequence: TGCGCCAGCAGCCAAGAGCCCGGGTCCTATGGCTACACCTTC. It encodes CASSQEPGSYGYTF.

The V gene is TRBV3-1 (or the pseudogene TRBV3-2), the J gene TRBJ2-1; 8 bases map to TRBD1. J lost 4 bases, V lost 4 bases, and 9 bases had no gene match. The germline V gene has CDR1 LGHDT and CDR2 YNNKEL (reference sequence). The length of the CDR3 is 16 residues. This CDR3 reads CASSPSTGGHYNEQFF. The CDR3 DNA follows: TGTGCCAGCAGCCCATCAACAGGGGGGCATTACAATGAGCAGTTCTTC.

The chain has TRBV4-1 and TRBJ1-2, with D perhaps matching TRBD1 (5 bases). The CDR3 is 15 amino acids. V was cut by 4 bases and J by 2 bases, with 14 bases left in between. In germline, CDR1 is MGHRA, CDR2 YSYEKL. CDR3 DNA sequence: TGCGCCAGCAGCCCGACACAGGCTTTCAACTATGGCTACACCTTC. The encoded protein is CASSPTQAFNYGYTF.

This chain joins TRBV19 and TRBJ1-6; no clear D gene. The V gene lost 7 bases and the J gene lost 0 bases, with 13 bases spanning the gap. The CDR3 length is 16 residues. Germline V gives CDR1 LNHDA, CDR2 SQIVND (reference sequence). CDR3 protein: CASNERVSSYNSPLHF. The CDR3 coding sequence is TGTGCCAGTAATGAGAGGGTGAGCTCCTATAATTCACCCCTCCACTTT.

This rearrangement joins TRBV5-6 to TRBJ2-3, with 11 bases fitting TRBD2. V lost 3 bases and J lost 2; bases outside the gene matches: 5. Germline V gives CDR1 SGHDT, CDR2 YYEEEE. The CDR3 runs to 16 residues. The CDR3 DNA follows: TGTGCCAGCAGCTCCAGACTAGCGGGACCCACAGATACGCAGTATTTT. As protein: CASSSRLAGPTDTQYF.

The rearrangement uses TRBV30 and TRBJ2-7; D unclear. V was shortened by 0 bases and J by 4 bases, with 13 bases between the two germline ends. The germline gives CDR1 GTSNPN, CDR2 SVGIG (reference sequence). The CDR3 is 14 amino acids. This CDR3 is CAWSVWPRKYEQYF. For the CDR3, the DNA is TGTGCCTGGAGTGTATGGCCCCGTAAATACGAGCAGTACTTC.

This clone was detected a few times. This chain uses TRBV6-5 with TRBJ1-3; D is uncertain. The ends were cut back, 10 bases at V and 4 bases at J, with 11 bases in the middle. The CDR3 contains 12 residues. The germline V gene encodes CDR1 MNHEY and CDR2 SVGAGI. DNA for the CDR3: TGTGCCACCCGGGGAAGCGGAAACACCATATATTTT. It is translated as CATRGSGNTIYF.

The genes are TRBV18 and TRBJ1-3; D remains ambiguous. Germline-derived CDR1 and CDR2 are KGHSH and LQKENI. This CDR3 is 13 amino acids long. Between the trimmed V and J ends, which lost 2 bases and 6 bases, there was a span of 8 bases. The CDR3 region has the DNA TGTGCCAGCTCACCAAAAGAAGCAAACACCATATATTTT. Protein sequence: CASSPKEANTIYF.

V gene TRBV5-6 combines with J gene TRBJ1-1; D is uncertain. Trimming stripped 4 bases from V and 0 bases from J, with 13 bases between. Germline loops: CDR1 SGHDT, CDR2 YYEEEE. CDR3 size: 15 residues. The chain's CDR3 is CASSHYRSVNTEAFF. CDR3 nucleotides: TGTGCCAGCAGCCACTATAGGTCCGTGAACACTGAAGCTTTCTTT. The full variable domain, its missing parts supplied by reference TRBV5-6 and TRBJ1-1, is DAGVTQSPTHLIKTRGQQVTLRCSPKSGHDTVSWYQQALGQGPQFIFQYYEEEERQRGNFPDRFSGHQFPNYSSELNVNALLLGDSALYLCASSHYRSVNTEAFFGQGTRLTVV.

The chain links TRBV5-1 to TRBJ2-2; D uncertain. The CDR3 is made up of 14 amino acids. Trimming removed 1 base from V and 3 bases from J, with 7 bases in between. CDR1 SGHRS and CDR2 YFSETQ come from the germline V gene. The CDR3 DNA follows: TGCGCCAGCAGCTTGCGCACGGACACCGGGGAGCTGTTTTTT. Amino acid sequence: CASSLRTDTGELFF.

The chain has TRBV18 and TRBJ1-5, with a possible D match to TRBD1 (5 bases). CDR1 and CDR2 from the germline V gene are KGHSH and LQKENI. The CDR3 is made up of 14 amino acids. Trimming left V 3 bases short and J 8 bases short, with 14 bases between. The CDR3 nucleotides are TGTGCCAGCTCACCGGGTTTGGGAGGGGAGCCCCAGCATTTT. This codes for CASSPGLGGEPQHF. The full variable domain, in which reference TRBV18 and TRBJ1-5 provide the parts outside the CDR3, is NAGVMQNPRHLVRRRGQEARLRCSPMKGHSHVYWYRQLPEEGLKFMVYLQKENIIDESGMPKERFSAEFPKEGPSILRIQQVVRGDSAAYFCASSPGLGGEPQHFGDGTRLSIL.